One T cell receptor beta chain is described in this entry. Its cognate antigen is unknown. CD8 cells regarded as naive lacked CD45RO, were positively chosen for CCR7, and omitted terminally differentiated effector memory CD45RA+ cells. This sample was taken from a study of shared clonotypes between healthy human individuals. General study points: Blood was the sole source, and tissue repertoires probably differ. Larger richness was generally estimated for naive than memory subsets. The four-donor shared clonotypes exceeded non-shared clonotypes in generation probability, with non-shared ones scoring lower.

Repertoires were generated with immunoSEQ multiplex PCR, while TCRdb's copy carries only in-frame clones and drops some. The sample yields about 2 million clones, about 95% seen once. The germline V and J ends were trimmed by 3 bases and 5 bases, with 17 bases remaining between them. The germline CDR1 and CDR2 sequences are SNHLY and FYNNEI. CDR3 length equals 16 residues. J is TRBJ2-1 and V is TRBV2; the D gene is possibly TRBD2 (5 bases). Sequencing used naive CD8+ T cells sorted from blood. The receptor was derived from a man between 18 and 35 years old in good health. The CDR3 sequence: CASSDRASPPNNEQFF. CDR3 DNA sequence: TGTGCCAGCAGTGACCGGGCTAGCCCGCCAAACAATGAGCAGTTCTTC.